Listed below are T cell receptor beta chains from one sample, sequenced in a study of T-cell memory formation after mild COVID-19. MiXCR, applied by TCRdb to the 5' RACE reads, yields one record per CDR3 protein. In the table there are roughly 200,000 distinct CDR3 sequences, about 17% of which are singletons. Sequencing was done on a sample of PBMCs or a T cell subset sorted from them (not recorded which). Receptors originate from an adult woman who had mild COVID-19 (a few samples of this study predate the infection). Cell type and time point are not known. CDR3s include the opening cysteine and the closing phenylalanine or tryptophan. The order of the fields is CDR3 DNA, CDR3 protein, D gene, J gene, V gene, clone size. D genes are given only for firm matches. Expanded clones get a size class; other rows say once, few or many, or leave the size out.

TGCGCCAGCAGCTTAGGACTCACCTCCCAAGAGACCCAGTACTTC | CASSLGLTSQETQYF | . | TRBJ2-5 | TRBV5-1 | .
TGCGCCAGCAGCACTCTGACAGGCCGGAACACTGAAGCTTTCTTT | CASSTLTGRNTEAFF | . | TRBJ1-1 | TRBV5-1 | .
TGCGCCAGCAGCCAAGGGGCAACTAGCGGCCAAGAGACCCAGTACTTC | CASSQGATSGQETQYF | TRBD2 | TRBJ2-5 | TRBV4-3 | few
TGTGCCAGCAGCCATAGAACAGGGGGGACTGAAGCTTTCTTT | CASSHRTGGTEAFF | TRBD1 | TRBJ1-1 | TRBV3-1 | .
TGTGCCAGCAGTTACCTTAGCGGGAGGGTGTCCCAAGAGACCCAGTACTTC | CASSYLSGRVSQETQYF | TRBD2 | TRBJ2-5 | TRBV6-5 | .
TGTGCCAGCAGCCCCACCCCCGGCGCAATGGATAGCAATCAGCCCCAGCATTTT | CASSPTPGAMDSNQPQHF | . | TRBJ1-5 | TRBV4-2 | many
TGTGCCACCAGCAGGCCCGGGACTAGGTCGTTTGAGCAGTTCTTC | CATSRPGTRSFEQFF | TRBD2 | TRBJ2-1 | TRBV15 | .
TGTGCCAGCAGCCAAGATCTTCACGGGGGGTCCTCGAACACTGAAGCTTTCTTT | CASSQDLHGGSSNTEAFF | . | TRBJ1-1 | TRBV3-1 | .
TGTGCCAGCTCACCCCCTAGCGGGACCTACGAGCAGTACTTC | CASSPPSGTYEQYF | TRBD2 | TRBJ2-7 | TRBV18 | .
TGTGCCACCAGTGATCCCGGGAGCACAGATACGCAGTATTTT | CATSDPGSTDTQYF | . | TRBJ2-3 | TRBV24-1 | .
TGTGCCAGCAGTTTAACGGGCACAGTCACTGAAGCTTTCTTT | CASSLTGTVTEAFF | . | TRBJ1-1 | TRBV12-3/TRBV12-4 | few
TGTGCCAGCAACCTCCGGGACAGGGGGCGACAGACCCAGTACTTC | CASNLRDRGRQTQYF | TRBD1 | TRBJ2-5 | TRBV6-6 | many
TGTGCCAGTAGATCTTGGGGTCTGGTGAGGCCTGAAGCTTTCTTT | CASRSWGLVRPEAFF | . | TRBJ1-1 | TRBV19 | .
TGTGCCAGCAGCTCCGCCCCCTTCCACGAGCAGTACTTC | CASSSAPFHEQYF | . | TRBJ2-7 | TRBV7-6 | few
TGTGCCAGCGGGGTCCCCAGCGACAGGCCCTCCTACAATGAGCAGTTCTTC | CASGVPSDRPSYNEQFF | . | TRBJ2-1 | TRBV7-8 | few
TGCGCCAGCAGATCGGAAGGCTACGAGCAGTACTTC | CASRSEGYEQYF | . | TRBJ2-7 | TRBV5-1 | .
TGTGCCAGCAGCACTAGGGGGTCGCACACTGAAGCTTTCTTT | CASSTRGSHTEAFF | . | TRBJ1-1 | TRBV7-2 | .
TGTGCCAGCAGCCAAGGAGGGACAGGCGATTTCACAGATACGCAGTATTTT | CASSQGGTGDFTDTQYF | TRBD1 | TRBJ2-3 | TRBV4-2 | .
TGTGCCAGCAGCCCGGGACAGTTTGCCTACGAGCAGTACTTC | CASSPGQFAYEQYF | TRBD1 | TRBJ2-7 | TRBV9 | .
TGTGCCAGCAACAGACGGGACTTCACAAACACCGGGGAGCTGTTTTTT | CASNRRDFTNTGELFF | . | TRBJ2-2 | TRBV5-6 | .
TGTGCCAGCAGCCCCACGGTGGGAGGGGGTTCCTACAATGAGCAGTTCTTC | CASSPTVGGGSYNEQFF | . | TRBJ2-1 | TRBV11-3 | few
TGCGCCAGCAGTGGACAGGGGAACACTGAAGCTTTCTTT | CASSGQGNTEAFF | TRBD1 | TRBJ1-1 | TRBV5-1 | few
TGTGCCAGCAGCCGAACAGGGCCGGGAAACACCATATATTTT | CASSRTGPGNTIYF | . | TRBJ1-3 | TRBV27 | .
TGCGCCAGCAGCTTGTCGTCGGGCCTTACCCACGAGCAGTACTTC | CASSLSSGLTHEQYF | . | TRBJ2-7 | TRBV5-1 | .
TGTGCCAGCAGCTACTCCACGGACCCATGGAACACCGGGGAGCTGTTTTTT | CASSYSTDPWNTGELFF | . | TRBJ2-2 | TRBV2 | .
TGCGCCAGCAGGGAGTCCCCTACGAGCACAGATACGCAGTATTTT | CASRESPTSTDTQYF | . | TRBJ2-3 | TRBV10-2 | many
TGCGCCAGCAGGCCCGGGACAGGGAGTGAAAAACTGTTTTTT | CASRPGTGSEKLFF | TRBD1 | TRBJ1-4 | TRBV5-1 | few
TGTGCCACCAGTGATCCGGGGGGCGGGAGGTCCGATGAGCAGTTCTTC | CATSDPGGGRSDEQFF | TRBD2 | TRBJ2-1 | TRBV24-1 | few
TGTGCCAGCAGCCAAGAATTCGCTAGCGGGAGGGAGCAGTTCTTC | CASSQEFASGREQFF | TRBD2 | TRBJ2-1 | TRBV4-2 | .
TGTGCCATCGTCCCACAGGGGAACACCGGGGAGCTGTTTTTT | CAIVPQGNTGELFF | . | TRBJ2-2 | TRBV7-7 | many
TGTGCCAGCAGTCGGGAACCTTCGAACACCGGGGAGCTGTTTTTT | CASSREPSNTGELFF | . | TRBJ2-2 | TRBV25-1 | .
TGTGCCAGCAGCTTAGAGGTGACAGCCCTCTATGGCTACACCTTC | CASSLEVTALYGYTF | . | TRBJ1-2 | TRBV7-8 | .
TGCAGTGCTGAACGGGTTGGACAGGGGGCAAGAAGCTACACCTTC | CSAERVGQGARSYTF | TRBD1 | TRBJ1-2 | TRBV20-1 | .
TGTGCCACCAGTGATCGAGCGGGAGAGTCCTACAATGAGCAGTTCTTC | CATSDRAGESYNEQFF | TRBD2 | TRBJ2-1 | TRBV24-1 | .
TGTGCCAGCAGCCTCAACAGGAGCCCCTACGAGCAGTACTTC | CASSLNRSPYEQYF | . | TRBJ2-7 | TRBV7-9 | .
TGTGCCAGCAGGAAGACTAGCGGGAGGCGAGGAGTCCCCGGGGAGCTGTTTTTT | CASRKTSGRRGVPGELFF | TRBD2 | TRBJ2-2 | TRBV4-2 | few
TGCAGCGTTGTACAGGGGGCCAACGTCCTGACTTTC | CSVVQGANVLTF | . | TRBJ2-6 | TRBV29-1 | few
TGTGCCAGCAGCCCGCGACTGGGGGCAGCAGGGAGCACAGATACGCAGTATTTT | CASSPRLGAAGSTDTQYF | . | TRBJ2-3 | TRBV7-8 | many
TGCGCCAGCAGCTCTAGGGAGGGATGGACTGAAGCTTTCTTT | CASSSREGWTEAFF | . | TRBJ1-1 | TRBV5-1 | many
TGTGCCAGCAGTGGACGCAGGCTCAGGAACACTGAAGCTTTCTTT | CASSGRRLRNTEAFF | . | TRBJ1-1 | TRBV6-1 | .